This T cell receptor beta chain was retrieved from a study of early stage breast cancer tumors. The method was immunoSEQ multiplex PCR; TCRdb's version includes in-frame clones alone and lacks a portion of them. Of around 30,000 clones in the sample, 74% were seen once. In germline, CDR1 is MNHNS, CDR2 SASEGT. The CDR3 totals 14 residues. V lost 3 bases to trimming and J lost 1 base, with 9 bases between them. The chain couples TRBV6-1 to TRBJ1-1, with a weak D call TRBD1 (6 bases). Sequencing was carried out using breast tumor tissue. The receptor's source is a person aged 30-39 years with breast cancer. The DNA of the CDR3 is TGTGCCAGCAGTGATGAGACAGGGAACACTGAAGCTTTCTTT. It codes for CASSDETGNTEAFF.